This TCR beta chain was identified during a study of CD8 T cells in ankylosing spondylitis. General study results and limits: A motif of eight highly homologous TCR beta variants was seen as apparently characteristic of ankylosing spondylitis blood.

This clonotype was observed many times. Its antigen is not identified. TCRdb redid the calling of the 5' RACE reads with MiXCR, one entry per CDR3 protein. The data hold about 240,000 distinct CDR3 sequences, with roughly a tenth observed a single time. V lost 0 bases and J lost 5, with 5 bases in between. This CDR3 is 13 amino acids long. The sequence was collected from a male donor with ankylosing spondylitis or in good health (not recorded which). The source material was blood, either unsorted or a sorted T cell fraction (not recorded which). This chain joins TRBV12-3 or TRBV12-4 and TRBJ1-5; unclear D gene. This chain's CDR3 is CASSLARDQPQHF. Written as DNA, the CDR3 is TGTGCCAGCAGTTTAGCCCGGGATCAGCCCCAGCATTTT.